The rows below give T cell receptor beta chains drawn from one sample of a study of blood T cell repertoires in COVID-19. Data came from immunoSEQ multiplex PCR; TCRdb stores just in-frame clones and leaves some out. The profile covers some 150,000 clones, with roughly 84% appearing a single time and under 7% taken by the ten largest. The sequencing sample was made of PBMCs or T cells enriched from blood (not recorded which). These receptors were obtained from a woman between 45 and 60 years old who had been exposed to COVID-19. The CDR3 runs from the conserved cysteine through the conserved F or W. A D gene is named only where the DNA matches it firmly. Not every row has a clone size; where given, it reads once, few, many or a size class.

d_gene: -
j_gene: TRBJ1-5
abundance: -
v_gene: TRBV19
CDR3nt: TGTGCCAGTAGTAAACGAGGGAGGCCTCAGCCCCAGCATTTT
CDR3aa: CASSKRGRPQPQHF

d_gene: -
j_gene: TRBJ2-3
abundance: once
v_gene: TRBV9
CDR3nt: TGTGCCAGCAGCGTACGACTCGATACGCAGTATTTT
CDR3aa: CASSVRLDTQYF

d_gene: TRBD2
j_gene: TRBJ2-2
abundance: -
v_gene: TRBV5-4
CDR3nt: TGTGCCAGCAGCTGGACTAGCGGGACAACCGGGGAGCTGTTTTTT
CDR3aa: CASSWTSGTTGELFF

d_gene: TRBD1
j_gene: TRBJ1-4
abundance: -
v_gene: TRBV11-2
CDR3nt: TGTGCCAGCAGCACTCTCGCGGGACAGGGGTTTAATAATGAAAAACTGTTTTTT
CDR3aa: CASSTLAGQGFNNEKLFF

d_gene: TRBD1
j_gene: TRBJ2-7
abundance: -
v_gene: TRBV7-6
CDR3nt: TGTGCCAGCAGCTTAGGCGGACAGGGGGGGGAGCAGTACTTC
CDR3aa: CASSLGGQGGEQYF

d_gene: TRBD1
j_gene: TRBJ1-1
abundance: -
v_gene: TRBV5-4
CDR3nt: TGTGCCAGCAGCTCGGGACAGGGGGTGAGAACTGAAGCTTTCTTT
CDR3aa: CASSSGQGVRTEAFF

d_gene: -
j_gene: TRBJ1-1
abundance: -
v_gene: TRBV6-5
CDR3nt: TGTGCCAGCAGAATTTCCAGGGGCTTGGGCACTGAAGCTTTCTTT
CDR3aa: CASRISRGLGTEAFF

d_gene: -
j_gene: TRBJ1-1
abundance: few
v_gene: TRBV27
CDR3nt: TGTGCCAGCAGTCCCCCGGGAAAGATTGAAGCTTTCTTT
CDR3aa: CASSPPGKIEAFF

d_gene: TRBD1
j_gene: TRBJ1-3
abundance: -
v_gene: TRBV6-2/TRBV6-3
CDR3nt: TGTGCCAGCAGTTGGACAGGAAGCTCTGGAAACACCATATATTTT
CDR3aa: CASSWTGSSGNTIYF

d_gene: -
j_gene: TRBJ2-4
abundance: once
v_gene: TRBV4-3
CDR3nt: TGCGCCAGCAGCCAAGATCTGAGGGACATTCAGTACTTC
CDR3aa: CASSQDLRDIQYF

d_gene: -
j_gene: TRBJ1-2
abundance: -
v_gene: TRBV4-3
CDR3nt: TGCGCCAGCAGCAGATCACAGGGAACCAACTATGGCTACACCTTC
CDR3aa: CASSRSQGTNYGYTF

d_gene: TRBD1
j_gene: TRBJ2-7
abundance: once
v_gene: TRBV7-2
CDR3nt: TGTGCCAGCAGCCCCGGGACAGGCTCTTCCTACGAGCAGTACTTC
CDR3aa: CASSPGTGSSYEQYF

d_gene: TRBD1
j_gene: TRBJ1-5
abundance: -
v_gene: TRBV4-3
CDR3nt: TGCGCCAGCAGCCAAGATCTGGACAGGGGCGGGCAGCCCCAGCATTTT
CDR3aa: CASSQDLDRGGQPQHF

d_gene: TRBD1
j_gene: TRBJ1-3
abundance: -
v_gene: TRBV7-8
CDR3nt: TGTGCCAGCAACCGGAGGGGGCTCGGAAACACCATATATTTT
CDR3aa: CASNRRGLGNTIYF

d_gene: -
j_gene: TRBJ2-1
abundance: once
v_gene: TRBV10-1
CDR3nt: TGCGCCAGCAGTGATGGGCGAACCTACAATGAGCAGTTCTTC
CDR3aa: CASSDGRTYNEQFF

d_gene: -
j_gene: TRBJ2-3
abundance: -
v_gene: TRBV18
CDR3nt: TGTGCCAGCTCATCCCTGCGGGATACGCAGTATTTT
CDR3aa: CASSSLRDTQYF